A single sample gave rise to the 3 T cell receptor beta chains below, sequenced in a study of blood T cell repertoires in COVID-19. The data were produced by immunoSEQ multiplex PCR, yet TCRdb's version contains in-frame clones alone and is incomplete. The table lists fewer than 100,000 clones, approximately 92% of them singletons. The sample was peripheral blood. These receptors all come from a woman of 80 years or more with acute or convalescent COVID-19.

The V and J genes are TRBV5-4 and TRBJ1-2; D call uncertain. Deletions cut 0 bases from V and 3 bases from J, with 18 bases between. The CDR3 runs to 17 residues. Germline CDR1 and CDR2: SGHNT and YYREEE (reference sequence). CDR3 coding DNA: TGTGCCAGCAGCTTGGCCTCAATGGCAGGATGGGACTATGGCTACACCTTC. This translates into CASSLASMAGWDYGYTF.

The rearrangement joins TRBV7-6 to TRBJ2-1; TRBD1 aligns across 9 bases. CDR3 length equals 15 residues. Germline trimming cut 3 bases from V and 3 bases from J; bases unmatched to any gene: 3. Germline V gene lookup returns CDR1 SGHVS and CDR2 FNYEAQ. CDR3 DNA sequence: TGTGCCAGCAGCTTGGGGACAGGGTACTACAATGAGCAGTTCTTC. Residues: CASSLGTGYYNEQFF.

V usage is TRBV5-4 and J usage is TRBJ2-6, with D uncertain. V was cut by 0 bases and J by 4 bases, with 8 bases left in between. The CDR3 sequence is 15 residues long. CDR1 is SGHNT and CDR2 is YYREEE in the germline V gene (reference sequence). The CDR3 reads CASSLDSEGANVLTF. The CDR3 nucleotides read TGTGCCAGCAGCTTGGATTCAGAAGGGGCCAACGTCCTGACTTTC.